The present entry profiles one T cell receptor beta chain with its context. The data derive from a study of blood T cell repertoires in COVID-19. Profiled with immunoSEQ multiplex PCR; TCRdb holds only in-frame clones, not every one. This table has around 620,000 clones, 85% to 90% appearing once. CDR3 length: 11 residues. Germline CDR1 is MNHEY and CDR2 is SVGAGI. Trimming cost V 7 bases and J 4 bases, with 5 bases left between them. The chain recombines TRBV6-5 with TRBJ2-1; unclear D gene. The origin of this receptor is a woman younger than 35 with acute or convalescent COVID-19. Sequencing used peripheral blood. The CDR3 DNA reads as TGTGCCAGCACCCAGTACAATGAGCAGTTCTTC. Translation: CASTQYNEQFF.